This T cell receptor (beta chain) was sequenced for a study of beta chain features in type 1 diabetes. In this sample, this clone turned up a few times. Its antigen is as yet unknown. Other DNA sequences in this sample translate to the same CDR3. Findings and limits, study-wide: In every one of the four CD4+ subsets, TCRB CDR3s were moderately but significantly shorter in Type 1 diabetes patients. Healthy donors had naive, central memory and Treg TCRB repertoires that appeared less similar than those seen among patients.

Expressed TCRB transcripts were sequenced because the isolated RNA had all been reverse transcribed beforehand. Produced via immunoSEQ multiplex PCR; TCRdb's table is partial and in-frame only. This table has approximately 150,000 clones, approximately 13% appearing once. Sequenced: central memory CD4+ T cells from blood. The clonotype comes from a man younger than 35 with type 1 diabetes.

In DNA, the CDR3 is TGTGCCAGCAGCTTAGGGACTAGCGGCACAGATACGCAGTATTTT. Its protein product is CASSLGTSGTDTQYF. The J gene is TRBJ2-3, the V gene TRBV7-3; 10 bases align to TRBD2. CDR1 is SGHTA and CDR2 is FQGTGA in the germline V gene. The CDR3 has 15 amino acids. The ends lost 2 bases at V and 1 base at J; junction bases unmatched: 0.